The clone carrying this T cell receptor (beta chain) appeared a few times. These data are taken from a study of T cells in Graves' hyperthyroidism and ophthalmopathy. Amplified TCR beta CDR3 regions derived from RNA transcripts. Researchers ran a first-round RT-PCR on the TCR CDR3 using the HTBI primer set. A single record per CDR3 protein comes from TCRdb applying MiXCR to the multiplex PCR reads. In the table there are hundreds of thousands of distinct CDR3 sequences, 16% of which are singletons. Germline V gene data show CDR1 as LGHDT and CDR2 as YNNKEL (reference sequence). Deletions cut 3 bases from V and 4 bases from J, with 12 bases between. The CDR3 runs to 15 residues.

The V call is TRBV3-1, the J call TRBJ2-2; D is ambiguous. Sequencing input: blood. The receptor's source is a woman younger than 45 with Graves' hyperthyroidism. The CDR3 is CASSHLLGSTGELFF. The CDR3 coding sequence is TGTGCCAGCAGCCACCTGCTGGGATCCACCGGGGAGCTGTTTTTT.